The 25 T cell receptor beta chains below were found in one sample sequenced in a study of T-cell reconstitution after alpha-beta-depleted transplantation in children. Construction of the TCRbeta library involved unique molecular identifiers. TCRdb re-called the PCR reads with MiXCR, one entry per CDR3 protein. Here the sample spans almost 500,000 distinct CDR3 sequences, roughly a tenth being singletons. The sequenced sample was PBMCs, obtained before TCRalphabeta/CD19-depleted stem cell transplant. The source of these receptors is a child under 10 years old with inherited bone marrow failure, due to receive a stem cell transplant.

This clonotype has a count of ten or more. The V call is TRBV7-2, the J call TRBJ2-7, with D perhaps TRBD1 (6 bases). CDR1 SGHTA and CDR2 FQGNSA come from the germline V gene. With 1 base removed from V and 0 bases from J, the gap between germline ends came to 10 bases. The CDR3 totals 15 residues. The CDR3 DNA follows: TGTGCCAGCAGCTTAGACAGGGCCTTCTCCTACGAGCAGTACTTC. Translating it yields CASSLDRAFSYEQYF.

As concerns this clonotype: This may arise from a read error, as a much more abundant clone is one base away. The genes are TRBV28 and TRBJ2-1, with D possibly being TRBD2 (7 bases). The CDR3 contains 17 residues. Germline CDR1 MDHEN, CDR2 SYDVKM. CDR3 sequence reads: CVSSFLQTGGLGNEQFF. Here the CDR3 DNA reads TGTGTCAGCAGTTTTCTCCAAACGGGGGGCCTGGGTAATGAGCAGTTCTTC.

V usage is TRBV27 and J usage is TRBJ2-7; D remains ambiguous. With 5 bases removed from V and 5 bases from J, the gap between germline ends came to 16 bases. CDR1 and CDR2 (germline): MNHEY, SMNVEV (reference sequence). The CDR3 spans 14 residues. The CDR3 nucleotides read TGTGCCAGCAGTAGTGGGATCAGGATCCACGAGCAGTACTTC. This translates into CASSSGIRIHEQYF.

In regard to this clonotype: This may come from a read error, since a much larger clone is one base off. The V gene is TRBV29-1, the J gene TRBJ1-1; 9 bases match TRBD1. Trimming removed 6 bases from V and 5 bases from J; junction bases left unmatched: 13. The germline V gene has CDR1 SQVTM and CDR2 ANQGSEA. The CDR3 extends over 15 amino acids. The CDR3, as DNA: TGCAGCGTCTATTTCACAGGGGGCGGCAAAACTGAAGCTTTCTTT. As protein: CSVYFTGGGKTEAFF.

In its sample, this clonotype was seen many times. The chain couples TRBV27 to TRBJ2-1, with 9 bases fitting TRBD2. From germline, CDR1 is MNHEY and CDR2 SMNVEV (reference sequence). The CDR3 length is 16 residues. With V trimmed by 3 bases and J by 5 bases, 8 bases remained unmatched. This CDR3 reads CASSLASGEINNEQFF. CDR3 in DNA: TGTGCCAGCAGTTTGGCTAGCGGGGAGATTAACAATGAGCAGTTCTTC.

Ten or more counts support this clonotype. The chain links TRBV4-1 to TRBJ2-7; D remains ambiguous. Trimming cost V 0 bases and J 4 bases, with 7 bases left between them. Germline V gene sequence: CDR1 MGHRA, CDR2 YSYEKL. This CDR3 is built from 13 residues. The CDR3 DNA sequence: TGCGCCAGCAGCCAAGATAATTGGTACGAGCAGTACTTC. Protein sequence: CASSQDNWYEQYF.

This clonotype was observed at least ten times. V is TRBV12-3 or TRBV12-4 and J is TRBJ2-1; TRBD1 agrees at 8 bases. The CDR3 is 14 residues long. Trimming removed 7 bases from V and 5 bases from J; junction bases left unmatched: 7. CDR3 DNA: TGTGCCAGCACCCGGACAGGGCTGGACAATGAGCAGTTCTTC. Protein sequence: CASTRTGLDNEQFF.

This clonotype was seen repeatedly, ten times or more. The genes are TRBV5-1 and TRBJ2-2, with a tentative D call TRBD1 (6 bases). The CDR3 contains 15 residues. The germline gives CDR1 SGHRS, CDR2 YFSETQ. V gave up 0 bases and J gave up 4 bases, with 10 bases separating them. CDR3 in amino acids: CASSLEQGGTGELFF. DNA for the CDR3: TGCGCCAGCAGCTTGGAACAGGGTGGCACCGGGGAGCTGTTTTTT.

This clonotype was observed many times. The rearrangement joins TRBV7-6 to TRBJ2-2; 9 positions agree with TRBD2. The trim removed 2 bases at V and 5 bases at J, leaving 9 bases unmatched. In germline, CDR1 is SGHVS, CDR2 FNYEAQ. The CDR3 runs to 17 residues. The CDR3 nucleotides read TGTGCCAGCAGCTTATTCGGCGGGAGGGCCGGAACCGGGGAGCTGTTTTTT. It codes for CASSLFGGRAGTGELFF.

This clonotype appeared a few times. This sequence joins TRBV20-1 and TRBJ2-1; the D is unclear. Trimming left V 1 base short and J 0 bases short, with 7 bases between. This CDR3 spans 14 amino acids. Germline V gene data show CDR1 as DFQATT and CDR2 as SNEGSKA (reference sequence). The CDR3 sequence is CSARVQASYNEQFF. The CDR3 DNA reads TGCAGTGCTAGAGTGCAGGCCTCCTACAATGAGCAGTTCTTC.

This clonotype has at least ten counts. The J gene is TRBJ2-1, the V gene TRBV4-3; 7 nucleotides match TRBD2. Trimming cost V 0 bases and J 6 bases; bases outside gene matches: 5. The length of the CDR3 is 15 residues. Germline CDR1 and CDR2: LGHNA and YSLEER. The CDR3 spells CASSQERTRPNEQFF. For the CDR3, the DNA is TGCGCCAGCAGCCAAGAAAGGACTAGGCCCAATGAGCAGTTCTTC.

This clonotype was seen ten or more times. V is TRBV28 and J is TRBJ1-5; D may be TRBD1 (5 bases). V shed 2 bases and J shed 3 bases, with 23 bases lying between them. Germline CDR1 reads MDHEN; CDR2 reads SYDVKM. This CDR3 is built from 19 residues. The CDR3 nucleotides are TGTGCCAGCAGTTTAAACCCGCTGAGAGCCACAGGTCCCAATCAGCCCCAGCATTTT. It encodes CASSLNPLRATGPNQPQHF.

This clonotype was counted ten times or more. The rearrangement links TRBV6-5 to TRBJ2-5; no firm D call. This CDR3 spans 13 amino acids. Looked up from germline, CDR1 is MNHEY and CDR2 is SVGAGI. Trimming removed 2 bases at V and 1 base at J, with 5 bases between. CDR3 sequence: CASSYGLQETQYF. The CDR3 nucleotides read TGTGCCAGCAGTTACGGGCTCCAAGAGACCCAGTACTTC.

This clonotype was found a few times. The chain joins TRBV20-1 to TRBJ2-5, with TRBD1 identical over 8 bases. CDR1 is DFQATT and CDR2 is SNEGSKA in the germline V gene (reference sequence). Germline trimming cut 5 bases from V and 5 bases from J; bases unmatched to any gene: 7. The CDR3 extends over 13 amino acids. CDR3 in amino acids: CSAPRTGSETQYF. DNA of the CDR3: TGCAGTGCTCCTCGGACAGGGAGTGAGACCCAGTACTTC.

This clonotype was recorded many times. The chain combines TRBV20-1 with TRBJ1-1; D unclear. The CDR3 extends over 15 amino acids. Germline assignment: CDR1 DFQATT and CDR2 SNEGSKA (reference sequence). Trimming removed 0 bases at V and 1 base at J, with 12 bases between. CDR3 nucleotides: TGCAGTGCTAGAGATCTTATGAGGAGGAACACTGAAGCTTTCTTT. Protein: CSARDLMRRNTEAFF.

This clonotype was seen many times. V usage is TRBV7-9 and J usage is TRBJ2-3; no definite D call. V lost 2 bases and J 4 bases, leaving 10 bases between the germline ends. Germline CDR1 is SEHNR and CDR2 is FQNEAQ (reference sequence). The CDR3 loop spans 14 amino acids. CDR3 residues: CASSLPEPPDTQYF. The CDR3, as DNA: TGTGCCAGCAGCTTACCGGAACCTCCAGATACGCAGTATTTT.

Many counts were recorded for this clonotype. The chain carries TRBV24-1 and TRBJ2-3, with D possibly being TRBD1 (5 bases). The CDR3 extends over 14 amino acids. Germline-derived CDR1 and CDR2 are KGHDR and SFDVKD. The V gene lost 3 bases and the J gene lost 0 bases, with 6 bases spanning the gap. The CDR3 spells CATSDRGSTDTQYF. The CDR3 DNA reads TGTGCCACCAGTGATAGGGGAAGCACAGATACGCAGTATTTT.

This clonotype has more than one count but fewer than ten. The J gene is TRBJ2-3, the V gene TRBV20-1; TRBD1 matches 10 bases. CDR1 is DFQATT and CDR2 is SNEGSKA in the germline V gene (reference sequence). The CDR3 runs to 16 residues. With 1 base clipped from V and 2 bases from J, the junction kept 6 bases outside the gene matches. The CDR3 region has the DNA TGCAGTGCTAGAGCCTTTGGGACAGGGGCCACAGATACGCAGTATTTT. Amino acid sequence: CSARAFGTGATDTQYF.

This clonotype was observed many times. The V and J genes are TRBV20-1 and TRBJ2-1; 9 nucleotides align to TRBD2. CDR1 is DFQATT and CDR2 is SNEGSKA in the germline V gene (reference sequence). Germline trimming cut 0 bases from V and 6 bases from J; bases unmatched to any gene: 6. The CDR3 contains 15 residues. CDR3 amino acids: CSARELAGNSNEQFF. CDR3 nucleotides: TGCAGTGCTAGAGAACTAGCGGGTAACAGCAATGAGCAGTTCTTC.

At least ten counts were recorded for this clonotype. The genes are TRBV21-1 and TRBJ2-7; the table's TRBD1 call for D was not verified on the DNA. TRBV21-1 is a known pseudogene. The CDR3 is 18 amino acids. The CDR3, as DNA: TGTGCCAGCAGCATCAAAAACCCCTCCGGGACGGAGGAATACGAGCAGTACTTC. Translation: CASSIKNPSGTEEYEQYF.

This clonotype was found many times. V is TRBV30 and J is TRBJ2-2, with D perhaps assigned TRBD1 or TRBD2 (5 bases each). The CDR3 spans 16 residues. V lost 2 bases to trimming and J lost 4 bases, with 17 bases between them. In germline, CDR1 is GTSNPN, CDR2 SVGIG (reference sequence). The CDR3 coding sequence is TGTGCCTGGAGTATGATCGGGACGGGAAGCACCGGGGAGCTGTTTTTT. It yields the protein CAWSMIGTGSTGELFF.

This clonotype was seen at least ten times. The chain couples TRBV4-1 to TRBJ2-7; the match to TRBD2 covers 14 bases. Germline assignment: CDR1 MGHRA and CDR2 YSYEKL. The CDR3 spans 17 residues. J gave up 3 bases and V 1 base, and 5 bases lay outside the gene matches. The DNA of the CDR3 is TGCGCCAGCAGCCAAGGACTAGCGGGAGGGACAGGCTACGAGCAGTACTTC. Translated: CASSQGLAGGTGYEQYF.

There are a few counts of this clonotype. The J gene is TRBJ2-3, the V gene TRBV7-2; tentatively, D is TRBD1 (6 bases). CDR1 is SGHTA, CDR2 FQGNSA, per germline. V gave up 1 base and J gave up 3 bases, with 14 bases separating them. The CDR3 covers 16 residues. The CDR3 loop is CASSLGAGVGTDTQYF. The CDR3 region has the DNA TGTGCCAGCAGCTTAGGGGCAGGGGTAGGGACAGATACGCAGTATTTT.

Here the CDR3 DNA reads TGTGCCAGTAGTAGCGGAGTTAGGGGAGGGAACTACAATGAGCAGTTCTTC. Protein product: CASSSGVRGGNYNEQFF. The chain recombines TRBV19 with TRBJ2-1; 7 bases fit TRBD2. Germline lookup yields CDR1 LNHDA and CDR2 SQIVND (reference sequence). V lost 4 bases and J lost 3; bases outside the gene matches: 12. The CDR3 runs to 17 residues.

The V gene is TRBV19, the J gene TRBJ2-7, with 7 nucleotides matching TRBD2. V lost 5 bases, J lost 4 bases, and 11 bases stayed unmatched. The CDR3 runs to 15 residues. Germline V CDR1 and CDR2: LNHDA, SQIVND (reference sequence). The CDR3 coding sequence is TGTGCCAGTAGTGCCTCTGGCGGGAGAAGGTACGAGCAGTACTTC. Translated: CASSASGGRRYEQYF.